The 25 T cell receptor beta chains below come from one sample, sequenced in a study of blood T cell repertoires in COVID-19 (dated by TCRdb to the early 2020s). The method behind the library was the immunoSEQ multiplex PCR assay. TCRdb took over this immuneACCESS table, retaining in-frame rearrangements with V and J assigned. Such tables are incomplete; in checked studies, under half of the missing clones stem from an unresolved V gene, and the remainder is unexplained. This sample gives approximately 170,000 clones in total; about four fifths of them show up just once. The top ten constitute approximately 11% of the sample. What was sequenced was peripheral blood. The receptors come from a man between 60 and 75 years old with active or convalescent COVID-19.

The CDR3 region is CASSTSSGTDTQYF. In DNA form, the CDR3 reads TGCGCCAGCAGCACTTCTAGCGGCACAGATACGCAGTATTTT. The gene calls are TRBV5-1 and TRBJ2-3; possibly TRBD2 for D (6 bases). Germline V gene sequence: CDR1 SGHRS, CDR2 YFSETQ. V dropped 4 bases and J dropped 1 base, with 10 bases sitting between them. The CDR3 extends over 14 amino acids.

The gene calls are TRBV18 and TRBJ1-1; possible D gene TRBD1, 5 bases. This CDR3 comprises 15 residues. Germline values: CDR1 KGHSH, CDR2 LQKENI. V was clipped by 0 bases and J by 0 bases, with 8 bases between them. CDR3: CASSPPGTLNTEAFF. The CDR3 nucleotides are TGTGCCAGCTCACCACCTGGGACTTTGAACACTGAAGCTTTCTTT.

CDR3 loop: CASSLRGYSPLHF. The CDR3 bases are TGTGCCAGCAGCCTCAGGGGATACTCACCCCTCCACTTT. This chain uses TRBV14 with TRBJ1-6, with D perhaps matching TRBD1 (6 bases). Germline lookup yields CDR1 SGHDN and CDR2 FVKESK. Trimming took off 4 bases at V and 10 bases at J, with 11 bases between the two ends. The CDR3 sequence is 13 residues long.

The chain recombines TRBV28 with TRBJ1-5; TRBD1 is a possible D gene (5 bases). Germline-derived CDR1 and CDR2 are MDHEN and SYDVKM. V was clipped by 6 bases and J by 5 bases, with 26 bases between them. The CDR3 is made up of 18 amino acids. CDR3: CASRKRPGAFFRHQPQHF. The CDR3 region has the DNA TGTGCCAGCAGAAAACGGCCTGGGGCTTTTTTCAGACATCAGCCCCAGCATTTT.

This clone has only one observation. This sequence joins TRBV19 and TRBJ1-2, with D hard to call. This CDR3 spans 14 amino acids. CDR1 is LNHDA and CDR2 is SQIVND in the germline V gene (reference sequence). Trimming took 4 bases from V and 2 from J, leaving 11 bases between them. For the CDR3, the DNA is TGTGCCAGTAGTAGGACTCTCGCGAACTATGGCTACACCTTC. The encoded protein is CASSRTLANYGYTF.

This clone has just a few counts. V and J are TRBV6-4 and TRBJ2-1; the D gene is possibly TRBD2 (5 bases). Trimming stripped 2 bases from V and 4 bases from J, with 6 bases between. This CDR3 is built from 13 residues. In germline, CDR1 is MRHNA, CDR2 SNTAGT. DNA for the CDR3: TGTGCCAGCAGTGACGGGGAGTACAATGAGCAGTTCTTC. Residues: CASSDGEYNEQFF.

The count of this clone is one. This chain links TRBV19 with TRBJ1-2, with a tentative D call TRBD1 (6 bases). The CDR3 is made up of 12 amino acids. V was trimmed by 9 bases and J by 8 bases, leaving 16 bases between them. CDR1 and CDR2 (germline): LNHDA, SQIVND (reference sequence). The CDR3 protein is CASSQTGRGYTF. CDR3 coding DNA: TGTGCCAGCAGCCAGACAGGCCGAGGCTACACCTTC.

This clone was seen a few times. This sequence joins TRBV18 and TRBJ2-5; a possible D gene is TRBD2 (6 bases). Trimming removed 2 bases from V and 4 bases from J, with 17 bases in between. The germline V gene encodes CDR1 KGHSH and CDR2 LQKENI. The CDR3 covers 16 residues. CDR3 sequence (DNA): TGTGCCAGCTCACCAAGGGAGTCTGGAGGGTTAGAGACCCAGTACTTC. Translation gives CASSPRESGGLETQYF.

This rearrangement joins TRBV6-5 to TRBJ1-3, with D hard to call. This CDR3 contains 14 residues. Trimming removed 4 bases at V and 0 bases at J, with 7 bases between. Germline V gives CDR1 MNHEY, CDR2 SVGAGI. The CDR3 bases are TGTGCCAGCAGTTCCGGCGGCTCTGGAAACACCATATATTTT. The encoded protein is CASSSGGSGNTIYF.

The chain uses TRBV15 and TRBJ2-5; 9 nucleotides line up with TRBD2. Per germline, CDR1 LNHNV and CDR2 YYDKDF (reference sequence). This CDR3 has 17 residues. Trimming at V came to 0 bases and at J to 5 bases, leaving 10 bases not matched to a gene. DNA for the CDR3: TGTGCCACCAGCAGAGATGTGCCCGGCGCGGGGGGGGAGACCCAGTACTTC. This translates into CATSRDVPGAGGETQYF.

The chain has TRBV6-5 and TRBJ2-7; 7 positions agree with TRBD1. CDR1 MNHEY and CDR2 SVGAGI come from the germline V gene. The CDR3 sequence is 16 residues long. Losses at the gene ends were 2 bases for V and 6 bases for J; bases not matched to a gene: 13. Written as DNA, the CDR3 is TGTGCCAGCAGTTACACAGGCTCGACAGGGCCCACCGAGCAGTACTTC. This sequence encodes CASSYTGSTGPTEQYF.

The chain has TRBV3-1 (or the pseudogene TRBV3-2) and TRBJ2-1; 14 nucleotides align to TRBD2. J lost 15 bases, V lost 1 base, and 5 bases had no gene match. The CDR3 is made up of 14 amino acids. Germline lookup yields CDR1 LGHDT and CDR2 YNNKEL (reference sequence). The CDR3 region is CASSQGLAGGPGFF. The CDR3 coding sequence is TGTGCCAGCAGCCAAGGACTAGCGGGGGGGCCTGGGTTCTTC.

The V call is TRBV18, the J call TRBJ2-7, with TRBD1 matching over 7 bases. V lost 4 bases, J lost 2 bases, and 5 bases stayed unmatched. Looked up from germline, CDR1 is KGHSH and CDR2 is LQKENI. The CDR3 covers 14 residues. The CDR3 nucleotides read TGTGCCAGCTCACTCCGGGACAGTCCCTACGAGCAGTACTTC. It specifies CASSLRDSPYEQYF.

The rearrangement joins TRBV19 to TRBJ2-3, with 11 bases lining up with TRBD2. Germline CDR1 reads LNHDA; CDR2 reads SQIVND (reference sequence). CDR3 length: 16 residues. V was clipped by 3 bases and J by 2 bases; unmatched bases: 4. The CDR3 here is CASSIRTSGHTDTQYF. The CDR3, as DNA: TGTGCCAGTAGTATCCGGACTAGCGGGCACACAGATACGCAGTATTTT.

CDR3 loop: CASSLGVPGLAGARTDTQYF. DNA of the CDR3: TGTGCCAGCAGCTTGGGGGTCCCGGGACTAGCGGGGGCACGCACAGATACGCAGTATTTT. The chain has TRBV7-6 and TRBJ2-3; 14 nucleotides line up with TRBD2. The CDR3 is 20 residues long. Losses at the gene ends were 3 bases for V and 1 base for J; bases not matched to a gene: 12. In germline, CDR1 is SGHVS, CDR2 FNYEAQ.

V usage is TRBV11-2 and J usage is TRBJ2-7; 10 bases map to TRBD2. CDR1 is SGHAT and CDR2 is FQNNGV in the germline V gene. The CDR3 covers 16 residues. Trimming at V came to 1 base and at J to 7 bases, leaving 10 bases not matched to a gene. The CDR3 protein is CASSLGRTSGFGEQYF. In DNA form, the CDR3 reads TGTGCCAGCAGCTTAGGCCGGACTAGCGGCTTTGGAGAGCAGTACTTC.

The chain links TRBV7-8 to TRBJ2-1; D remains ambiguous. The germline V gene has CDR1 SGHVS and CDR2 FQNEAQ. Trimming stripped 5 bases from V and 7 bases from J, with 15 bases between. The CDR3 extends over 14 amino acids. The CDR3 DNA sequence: TGTGCCAGCAGCCGACCCGAGCTCGGGAATGAGCAGTTCTTC. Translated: CASSRPELGNEQFF.

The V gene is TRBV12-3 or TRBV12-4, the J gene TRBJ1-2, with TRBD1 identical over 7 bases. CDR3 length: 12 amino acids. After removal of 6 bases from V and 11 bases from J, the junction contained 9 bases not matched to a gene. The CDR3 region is CASRPGTDLYTF. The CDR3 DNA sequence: TGTGCCAGCAGGCCCGGGACAGACCTATACACCTTC.

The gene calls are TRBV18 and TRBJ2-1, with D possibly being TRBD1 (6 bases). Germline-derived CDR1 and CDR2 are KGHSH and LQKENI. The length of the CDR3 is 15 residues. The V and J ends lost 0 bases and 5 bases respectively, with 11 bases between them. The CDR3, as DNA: TGTGCCAGCTCACCACCGACAGGCACGAACAATGAGCAGTTCTTC. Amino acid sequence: CASSPPTGTNNEQFF.

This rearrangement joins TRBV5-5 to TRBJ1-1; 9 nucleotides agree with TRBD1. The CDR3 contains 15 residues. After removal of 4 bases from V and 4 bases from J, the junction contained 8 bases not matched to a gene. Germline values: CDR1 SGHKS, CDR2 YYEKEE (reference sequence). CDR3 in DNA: TGTGCCAGCAGCCCGAAACAGGGGGCGGGCACTGAAGCTTTCTTT. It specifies CASSPKQGAGTEAFF. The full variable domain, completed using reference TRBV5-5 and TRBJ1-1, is DAGVTQSPTHLIKTRGQQVTLRCSPISGHKSVSWYQQVLGQGPQFIFQYYEKEERGRGNFPDRFSARQFPNYSSELNVNALLLGDSALYLCASSPKQGAGTEAFFGQGTRLTVV.

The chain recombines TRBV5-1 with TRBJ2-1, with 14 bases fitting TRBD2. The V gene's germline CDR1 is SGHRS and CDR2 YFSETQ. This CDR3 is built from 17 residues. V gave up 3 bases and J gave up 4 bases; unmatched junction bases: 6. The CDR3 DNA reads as TGCGCCAGCAGCTCAGGACTAGCGGGGGGCCCTTACAATGAGCAGTTCTTC. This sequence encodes CASSSGLAGGPYNEQFF.

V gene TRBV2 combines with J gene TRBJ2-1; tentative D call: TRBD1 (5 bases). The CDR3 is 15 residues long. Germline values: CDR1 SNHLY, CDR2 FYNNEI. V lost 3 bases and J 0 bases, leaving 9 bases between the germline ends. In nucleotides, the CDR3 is TGTGCCAGCAGTGAGTTGCAGGGCTCCTACAATGAGCAGTTCTTC. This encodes CASSELQGSYNEQFF.

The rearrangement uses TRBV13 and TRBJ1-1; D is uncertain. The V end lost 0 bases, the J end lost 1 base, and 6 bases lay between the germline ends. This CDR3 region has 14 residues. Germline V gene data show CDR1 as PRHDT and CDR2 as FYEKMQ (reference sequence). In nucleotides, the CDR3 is TGTGCCAGCAGCTTAGGGACACAGAACACTGAAGCTTTCTTT. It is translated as CASSLGTQNTEAFF. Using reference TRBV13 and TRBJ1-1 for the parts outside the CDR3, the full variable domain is AAGVIQSPRHLIKEKRETATLKCYPIPRHDTVYWYQQGPGQDPQFLISFYEKMQSDKGSIPDRFSAQQFSDYHSELNMSSLELGDSALYFCASSLGTQNTEAFFGQGTRLTVV.

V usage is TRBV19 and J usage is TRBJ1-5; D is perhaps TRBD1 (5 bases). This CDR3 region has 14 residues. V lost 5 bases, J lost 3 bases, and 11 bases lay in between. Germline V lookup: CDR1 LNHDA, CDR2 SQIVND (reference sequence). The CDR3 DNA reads TGTGCCAGTAGTTCCAGGGTTTACAATCAGCCCCAGCATTTT. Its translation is CASSSRVYNQPQHF.

CDR3 in DNA: TGTGCCAGCAGCGTTGGGACAGCGAAAAACTATGGCTACACCTTC. The encoded protein is CASSVGTAKNYGYTF. The chain links TRBV9 to TRBJ1-2, with TRBD1 identical over 7 bases. The CDR3 covers 15 residues. The ends lost 2 bases at V and 2 bases at J; junction bases unmatched: 6. The germline CDR1 and CDR2 sequences are SGDLS and YYNGEE. Looking up the rest from reference TRBV9 and TRBJ1-2 gives the full variable domain: DSGVTQTPKHLITATGQRVTLRCSPRSGDLSVYWYQQSLDQGLQFLIQYYNGEERAKGNILERFSAQQFPDLHSELNLSSLELGDSALYFCASSVGTAKNYGYTFGSGTRLTVV.